This T cell receptor beta chain derives from a study of cytomegalovirus exposure and HLA in healthy donors. At sampling all donors were nominally healthy, likely with unrecorded immune exposures. Findings and limits, study-wide: In most subjects, TCR beta sequences reportedly gave accurate predictions of HLA-A and HLA-B alleles. In a later analysis, TCR beta V- and J-gene trimming showed a link to a missense DCLRE1C variant. A later analysis linked 15,000 to 20,000 TCR beta sequences to HLA alleles at 0.05 false discovery rate.

To note about this clone: Its specificity is unknown.

After removal of 3 bases from V and 3 bases from J, the junction contained 9 bases not matched to a gene. There are 16 residues in the CDR3. Germline-derived CDR1 and CDR2 are MNHEY and SMNVEV (reference sequence). PCR was performed using 60 Vbeta and 13 Jbeta primers. Using immunoSEQ multiplex PCR, the repertoire was profiled, and TCRdb retains in-frame clones only, with some absent. The repertoire has about 110,000 clones, 60% to 80% of them found once; the top ten carry almost 8.5%. Sequencing was performed on PBMCs. The genes are TRBV27 and TRBJ1-1, with 8 bases identical to TRBD1. The sequence was obtained from a young man in good health and CMV-seropositive. Here the CDR3 reads CASSLGGTGGYTEAFF. As DNA, the CDR3 is TGTGCCAGCAGTTTGGGCGGGACAGGCGGGTACACTGAAGCTTTCTTT.